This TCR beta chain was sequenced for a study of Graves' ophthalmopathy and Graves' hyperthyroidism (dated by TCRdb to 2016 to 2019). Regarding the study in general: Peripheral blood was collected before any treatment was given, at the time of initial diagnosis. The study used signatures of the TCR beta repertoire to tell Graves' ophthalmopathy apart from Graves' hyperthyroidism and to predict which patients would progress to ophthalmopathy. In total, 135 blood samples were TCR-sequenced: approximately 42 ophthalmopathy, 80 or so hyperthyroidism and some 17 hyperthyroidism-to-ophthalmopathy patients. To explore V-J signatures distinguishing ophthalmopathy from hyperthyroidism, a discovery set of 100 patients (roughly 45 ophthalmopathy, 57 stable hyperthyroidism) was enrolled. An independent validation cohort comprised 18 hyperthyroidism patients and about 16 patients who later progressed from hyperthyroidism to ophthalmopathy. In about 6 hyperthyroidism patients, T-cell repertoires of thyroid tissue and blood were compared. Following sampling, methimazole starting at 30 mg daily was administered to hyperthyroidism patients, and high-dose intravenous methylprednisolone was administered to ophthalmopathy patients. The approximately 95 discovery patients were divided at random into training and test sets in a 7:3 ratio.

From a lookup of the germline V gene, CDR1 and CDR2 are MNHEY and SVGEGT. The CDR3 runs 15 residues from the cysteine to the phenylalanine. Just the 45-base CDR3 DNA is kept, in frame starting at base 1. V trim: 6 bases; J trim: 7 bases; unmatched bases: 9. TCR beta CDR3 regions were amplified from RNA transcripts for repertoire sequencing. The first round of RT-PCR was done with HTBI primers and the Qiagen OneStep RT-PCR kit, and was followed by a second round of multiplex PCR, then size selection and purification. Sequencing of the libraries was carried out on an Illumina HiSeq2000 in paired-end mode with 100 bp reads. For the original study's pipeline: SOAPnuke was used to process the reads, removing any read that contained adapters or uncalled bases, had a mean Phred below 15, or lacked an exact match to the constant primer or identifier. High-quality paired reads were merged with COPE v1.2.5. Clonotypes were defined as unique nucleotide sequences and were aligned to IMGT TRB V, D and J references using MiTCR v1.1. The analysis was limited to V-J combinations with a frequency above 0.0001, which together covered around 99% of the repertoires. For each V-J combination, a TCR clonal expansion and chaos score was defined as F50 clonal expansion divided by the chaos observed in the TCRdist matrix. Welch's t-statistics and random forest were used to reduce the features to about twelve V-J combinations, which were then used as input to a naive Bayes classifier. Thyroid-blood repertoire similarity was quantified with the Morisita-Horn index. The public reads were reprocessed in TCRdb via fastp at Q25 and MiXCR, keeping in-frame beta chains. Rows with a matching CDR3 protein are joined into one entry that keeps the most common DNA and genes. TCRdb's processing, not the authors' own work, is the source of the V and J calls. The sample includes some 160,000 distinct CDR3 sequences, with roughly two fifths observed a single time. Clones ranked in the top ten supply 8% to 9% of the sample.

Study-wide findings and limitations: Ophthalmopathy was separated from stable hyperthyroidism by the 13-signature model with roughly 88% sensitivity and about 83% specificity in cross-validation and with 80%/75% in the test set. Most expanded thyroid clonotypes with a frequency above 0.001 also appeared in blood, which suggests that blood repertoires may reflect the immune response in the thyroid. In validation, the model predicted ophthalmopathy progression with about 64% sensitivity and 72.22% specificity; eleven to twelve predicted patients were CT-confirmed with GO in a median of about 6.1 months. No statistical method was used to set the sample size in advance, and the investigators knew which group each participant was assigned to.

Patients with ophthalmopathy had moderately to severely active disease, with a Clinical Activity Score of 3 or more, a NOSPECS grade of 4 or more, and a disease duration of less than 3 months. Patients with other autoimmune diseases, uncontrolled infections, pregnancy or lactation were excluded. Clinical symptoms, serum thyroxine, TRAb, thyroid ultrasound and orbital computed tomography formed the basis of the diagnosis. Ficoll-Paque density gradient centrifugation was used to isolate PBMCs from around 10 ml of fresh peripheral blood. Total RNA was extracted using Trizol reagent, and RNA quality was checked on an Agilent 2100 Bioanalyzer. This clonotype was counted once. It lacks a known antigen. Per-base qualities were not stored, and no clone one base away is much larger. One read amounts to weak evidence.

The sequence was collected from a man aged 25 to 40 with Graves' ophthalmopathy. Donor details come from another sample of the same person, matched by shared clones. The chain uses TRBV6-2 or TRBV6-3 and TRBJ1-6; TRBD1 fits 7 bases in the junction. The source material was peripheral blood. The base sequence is TGTGCCAGCAGACCTCAGGGGGTCAACAATTCACCCCTCCACTTT. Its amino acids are CASRPQGVNNSPLHF.